Below, one TCR beta chain is given with its context. This sample stems from a study of CD8+CD57+ T cells in acquired aplastic anemia. TCR beta VDJ and CDR3 profiles were obtained from a genomic DNA template. MiXCR, run by TCRdb on the reads, gives a single entry per CDR3 protein. The table has about 160,000 distinct CDR3 sequences, about 70% seen once. Patients sequenced had flow cytometry evidence of CD8+CD57+ cell expansion. This clonotype was obtained from a human donor with aplastic anemia. Sequencing was done on a sample of sorted CD4+, CD8+, or CD8+CD57+ T cells (not recorded which) from PBMCs.

CDR3 sequence: CASSLTSGDSSYEQYF. The CDR3, as DNA: TGTGCCAGCAGCCTTACTAGCGGGGATAGCTCCTACGAGCAGTACTTC. The chain carries TRBV7-9 and TRBJ2-7, with 10 positions matching TRBD2. This CDR3 contains 16 residues. Looked up from germline, CDR1 is SEHNR and CDR2 is FQNEAQ (reference sequence). Trimming at V came to 5 bases and at J to 0 bases, leaving 7 bases not matched to a gene.